This T cell receptor (beta chain) was identified during a study of Ad26.COV2.S vaccination and SARS-CoV-2 variants. Study background: Enrolled in COV1001, the donor was in the Ad26.COV2.S trial arm, which received the vaccine. Study findings and constraints: Breadth, reportedly substantial, characterized the spike-specific CD8+ and CD4+ T cell responses after vaccination.

CDR1 and CDR2 (germline): SGHAT, FQNNGV. The V and J ends lost 0 bases and 8 bases respectively, with 16 bases between them. This CDR3 comprises 16 residues. Only in-frame clones appear in the TCRdb table, and some are missing; sequencing was by immunoSEQ multiplex PCR. Here the sample spans roughly 380,000 clones, roughly 90% being singletons. Concerning this clone itself: The antigen remains unidentified.

Treatment specified: 15 to 20 received Ad26.COV2.S at low or high dose, single or two shots; 5 received placebo; per-sample allocation not given. Following the first vaccine or placebo injection, samples were taken on day 63. V usage is TRBV11-2 and J usage is TRBJ1-4; a possible D gene is TRBD1 (5 bases). The receptor was derived from a person aged 18 to 65 who received the Ad26.COV2.S COVID-19 vaccine or a placebo. The sample here was peripheral blood, taken in a trial of Ad26.COV2.S vaccine versus placebo. The CDR3: CASSLDLSRGDEKLFF. The CDR3 nucleotides are TGTGCCAGCAGCTTAGATCTATCGAGGGGCGACGAAAAACTGTTTTTT.